The following is a TCR beta chain sequence with its context. Its antigen is currently unknown. Deletions cut 2 bases from V and 0 bases from J, with 11 bases between. CDR1 SGHTA and CDR2 FQGTGA come from the germline V gene. This CDR3 has 16 amino acids. The data belong to a study of CD8 T cells in ankylosing spondylitis. From the 5' RACE reads, TCRdb called clonotypes with MiXCR, one entry per CDR3 protein. Of some 290,000 distinct CDR3 sequences in the sample, around 20% were seen once. Study-wide results and limits: Some motif variants had been reported before (in reactive arthritis synovial fluid and blood). The clones that were linked to disease were reported to be significantly enriched in matched synovial fluid samples from ankylosing spondylitis patients.

V is TRBV7-3 and J is TRBJ2-1, with D perhaps assigned TRBD1 or TRBD2 (5 bases each). This clonotype was sampled from a male donor with ankylosing spondylitis or in good health (not recorded which). The sequenced material came from blood, either unsorted or a sorted T cell fraction (not recorded which). The CDR3 nucleotides read TGTGCCAGCAGCTTATATGGGGGTAGCTCCTACAATGAGCAGTTCTTC. It translates to CASSLYGGSSYNEQFF.